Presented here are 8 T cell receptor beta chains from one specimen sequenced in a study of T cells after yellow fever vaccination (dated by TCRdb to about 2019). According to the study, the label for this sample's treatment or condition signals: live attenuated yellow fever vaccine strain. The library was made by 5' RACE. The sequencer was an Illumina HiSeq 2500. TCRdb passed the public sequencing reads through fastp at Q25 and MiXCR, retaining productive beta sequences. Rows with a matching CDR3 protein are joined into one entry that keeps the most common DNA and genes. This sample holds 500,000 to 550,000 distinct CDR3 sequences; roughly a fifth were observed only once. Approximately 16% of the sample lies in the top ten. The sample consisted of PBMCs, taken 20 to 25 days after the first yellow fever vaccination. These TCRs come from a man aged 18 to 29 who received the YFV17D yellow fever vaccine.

The CDR3: CASSPHPPQGAKETQYF. CDR3 DNA: TGTGCCAGCAGCCCACACCCTCCCCAGGGGGCGAAGGAGACCCAGTACTTC. The V call is TRBV7-9, the J call TRBJ2-5, with 8 bases matching TRBD1. With V trimmed by 5 bases and J by 5 bases, 16 bases remained unmatched. The CDR3 runs to 17 residues. Germline lookup yields CDR1 SEHNR and CDR2 FQNEAQ (reference sequence).

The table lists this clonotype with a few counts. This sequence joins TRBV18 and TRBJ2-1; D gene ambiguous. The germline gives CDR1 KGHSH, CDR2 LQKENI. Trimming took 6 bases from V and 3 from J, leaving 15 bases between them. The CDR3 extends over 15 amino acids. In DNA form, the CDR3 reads TGTGCCAGCTCCCGGCCGTCAAGGGTCTACAATGAGCAGTTCTTC. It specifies CASSRPSRVYNEQFF.

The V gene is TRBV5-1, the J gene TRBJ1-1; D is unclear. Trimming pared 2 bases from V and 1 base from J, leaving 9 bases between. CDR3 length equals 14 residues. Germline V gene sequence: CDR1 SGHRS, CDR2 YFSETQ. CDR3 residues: CASSFRRENTEAFF. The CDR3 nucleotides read TGCGCCAGCAGCTTCAGGCGGGAGAACACTGAAGCTTTCTTT.

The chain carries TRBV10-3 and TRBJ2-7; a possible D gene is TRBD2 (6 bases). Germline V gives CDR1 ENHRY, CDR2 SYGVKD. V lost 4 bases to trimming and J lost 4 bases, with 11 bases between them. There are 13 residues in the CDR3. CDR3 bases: TGTGCCATCAGTGGCGACGGGACTTACGAGCAGTACGTC. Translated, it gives CAISGDGTYEQYV.

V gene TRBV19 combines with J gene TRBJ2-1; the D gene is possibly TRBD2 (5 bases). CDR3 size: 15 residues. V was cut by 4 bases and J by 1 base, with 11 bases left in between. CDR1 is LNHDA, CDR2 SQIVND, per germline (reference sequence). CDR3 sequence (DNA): TGTGCCAGTAGTACCGAGGGATCATCCTACAATGAGCAGTTCTTC. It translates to CASSTEGSSYNEQFF. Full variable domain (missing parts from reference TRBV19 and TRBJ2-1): DGGITQSPKYLFRKEGQNVTLSCEQNLNHDAMYWYRQDPGQGLRLIYYSQIVNDFQKGDIAEGYSVSREKKESFPLTVTSAQKNPTAFYLCASSTEGSSYNEQFFGPGTRLTVL.

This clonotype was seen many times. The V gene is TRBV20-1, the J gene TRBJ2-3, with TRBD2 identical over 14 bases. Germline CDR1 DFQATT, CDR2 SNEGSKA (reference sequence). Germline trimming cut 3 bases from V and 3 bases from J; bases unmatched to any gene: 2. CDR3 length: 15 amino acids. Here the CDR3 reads CSARGTSGGTDTQYF. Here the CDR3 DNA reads TGCAGTGCTAGGGGGACTAGCGGGGGAACAGATACGCAGTATTTT.

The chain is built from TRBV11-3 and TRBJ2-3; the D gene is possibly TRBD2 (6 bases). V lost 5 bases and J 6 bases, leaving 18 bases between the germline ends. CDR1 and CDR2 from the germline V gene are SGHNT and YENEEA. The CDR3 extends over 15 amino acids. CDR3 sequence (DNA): TGTGCCAGCAGCCCGAGCGCGGGGCAGGAGGATACGCAGTATTTT. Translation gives CASSPSAGQEDTQYF.

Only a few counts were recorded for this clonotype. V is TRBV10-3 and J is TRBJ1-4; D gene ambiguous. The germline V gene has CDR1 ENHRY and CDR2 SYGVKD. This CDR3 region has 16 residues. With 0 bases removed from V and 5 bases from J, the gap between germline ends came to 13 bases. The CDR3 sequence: CAISESIGGGNEKLFF. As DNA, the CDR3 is TGTGCCATCAGTGAGTCAATCGGCGGCGGGAATGAAAAACTGTTTTTT.